Below are 9 T cell receptor beta chains sequenced from a single sample in a study of human T cells and chemical hapten exposure. Time point meaning: patch test 1, 2 weeks after DPC sensitization. Specified treatment: therapeutic diphenylcyclopropenone sensitization with weekly scalp DPC. TCRdb re-analysed the RACE reads in MiXCR, keeping a single row per CDR3 protein. This table holds about 380,000 distinct CDR3 sequences, more than 4.5% found once. Sequenced material: whole blood, taken in connection with sensitization to the hapten diphenylcyclopropenone (DPC). The receptors derive from a woman between 50 and 59 years old with alopecia areata. Some clones in this sample may be carry-over from other donors' samples.

This clonotype was detected many times. This chain links TRBV15 with TRBJ2-7; maybe TRBD2 (6 bases). V was clipped by 5 bases and J by 6 bases, with 14 bases between them. The CDR3 consists of 13 residues. CDR1 is LNHNV and CDR2 is YYDKDF in the germline V gene (reference sequence). For the CDR3, the DNA is TGTGCCACCAGCTCCCGGCGGGGTTTCGAGCAGTACTTC. Its protein product is CATSSRRGFEQYF. Based on the CDR3 plus reference TRBV15 and TRBJ2-7, the full variable domain is DAMVIQNPRYQVTQFGKPVTLSCSQTLNHNVMYWYQQKSSQAPKLLFHYYDKDFNNEADTPDNFQSRRPNTSFCFLDIRSPGLGDTAMYLCATSSRRGFEQYFGPGTRLTVT.

This clonotype appeared many times. The chain is built from TRBV12-3 or TRBV12-4 and TRBJ2-1; D is unresolved. The CDR3 loop spans 12 amino acids. V was pared by 1 base and J by 12 bases, with 10 bases between. The CDR3 protein is CASSLVVDGQFF. The CDR3 DNA sequence: TGTGCCAGCAGTTTAGTGGTCGATGGGCAGTTCTTC.

This clonotype was seen ten or more times. The chain carries TRBV7-9 and TRBJ2-1, with 7 bases lining up with TRBD1. The CDR3 loop spans 15 amino acids. V trimming: 4 bases; J trimming: 4 bases; junction bases outside the gene matches: 7. Germline CDR1 reads SEHNR; CDR2 reads FQNEAQ (reference sequence). The CDR3 DNA reads TGTGCCAGCAGCTCATCCGGGACAGCATACAATGAGCAGTTCTTC. Translated: CASSSSGTAYNEQFF.

This clonotype was observed at least ten times. The chain has TRBV6-5 and TRBJ1-1, with D uncertain. The germline V gene encodes CDR1 MNHEY and CDR2 SVGAGI. V was cut by 7 bases and J by 0 bases, with 12 bases left in between. There are 14 residues in the CDR3. The CDR3 DNA follows: TGTGCCAGCACCCCTGACGGGATGAACACTGAAGCTTTCTTT. Translated, it gives CASTPDGMNTEAFF.

This clonotype occurred many times. V and J are TRBV7-2 and TRBJ1-3, with D unclear. V dropped 5 bases and J dropped 2 bases, with 16 bases sitting between them. The CDR3 has 16 amino acids. Germline V gene data show CDR1 as SGHTA and CDR2 as FQGNSA. For the CDR3, the DNA is TGTGCCAGCAGCCCCCTGTCCGGGGTAACTGGAAACACCATATATTTT. Protein sequence: CASSPLSGVTGNTIYF.

This clonotype occurred a few times. This chain connects TRBV30 to TRBJ2-3; 8 bases map to TRBD2. The V and J ends lost 1 base and 2 bases, in that order; junction bases with no gene match: 8. Germline CDR1 is GTSNPN and CDR2 is SVGIG (reference sequence). This CDR3 contains 16 residues. As DNA, the CDR3 is TGTGCCTGGAGTGGAGGGGTAGCGGGGATCACAGATACGCAGTATTTT. This sequence encodes CAWSGGVAGITDTQYF.

Points on this clonotype: Since a much larger clone is just one base distant, this may be a read error. The V gene is TRBV15, the J gene TRBJ2-3; D ambiguous. CDR1 and CDR2 (germline): LNHNV, YYDKDF (reference sequence). This CDR3 has 14 residues. Trimming stripped 4 bases from V and 2 bases from J, with 10 bases between. The CDR3 nucleotides read TGTGCCACCAGCAAGAGTACGGTCACAGATACGCAGTATTTT. Residues: CATSKSTVTDTQYF.

Points on this clonotype: A single base separates this from a much larger clone, so it may be a read error. The CDR3 region is CASREFQGSLNSPLHF. CDR3 DNA sequence: TGTGCCAGCAGGGAGTTCCAGGGGTCGCTTAATTCACCCCTCCACTTT. This chain uses TRBV27 with TRBJ1-6, with D perhaps matching TRBD1 (6 bases). Germline V gene lookup returns CDR1 MNHEY and CDR2 SMNVEV (reference sequence). This CDR3 has 16 residues. V was pared by 6 bases and J by 6 bases, with 18 bases between.

This clonotype has ten or more counts. The rearrangement joins TRBV28 to TRBJ2-7; D possibly corresponds to TRBD1 (5 bases). The germline CDR1 and CDR2 sequences are MDHEN and SYDVKM. CDR3 length equals 13 residues. V lost 1 base to trimming and J lost 7 bases, with 11 bases between them. In DNA, the CDR3 is TGTGCCAGCAGTTTATACTCGAAGGGGGAGCAGTACTTC. Protein sequence: CASSLYSKGEQYF.